This TCR beta chain was recovered during a study of blood T cell repertoires in COVID-19. Study overall: Samples came from the United States, Italy and Spain, spanning acute and convalescent COVID-19. PBMCs, B-cell-depleted T cells, or T cells provided the cDNA or gDNA that made up the material.

The germline V gene has CDR1 SGDLS and CDR2 YYNGEE. The CDR3 runs to 15 residues. Trimming removed 2 bases from V and 0 bases from J; junction bases left unmatched: 2. In the authors' methods: Amplified reference gene primers provided the basis for estimating nucleated cell counts. The data were produced by immunoSEQ multiplex PCR, yet TCRdb's version contains in-frame clones alone and is incomplete. The V and J calls and clone size are taken from that table; D and trimming were inferred from the DNA. The sample consists of approximately 210,000 clones, around 91% of them appearing once. The source of this sequence is a middle-aged woman with acute or convalescent COVID-19. The V call is TRBV9, the J call TRBJ2-3, with 8 positions matching TRBD2. Sequenced: peripheral blood. The CDR3 protein is CASSVSGASTDTQYF. The CDR3 DNA sequence: TGTGCCAGCAGCGTTAGCGGGGCTAGCACAGATACGCAGTATTTT.